These 4 T cell receptor beta chains were all obtained from the same sample, sequenced in a study of cytomegalovirus exposure and HLA in healthy donors. Primers for the PCR totalled 60 Vbeta and 13 Jbeta. TCRdb's copy holds only in-frame clones and misses some; the assay was immunoSEQ multiplex PCR. The sample includes over 90,000 clones, 73% of them seen just once. Sequencing used PBMCs. The origin of the receptors is a man aged 40-49 years in good health and CMV-seronegative.

The J gene is TRBJ1-1, the V gene TRBV4-2; D is uncertain. Germline CDR1 and CDR2: LGHNA and YNFKEQ. V shed 5 bases and J shed 7 bases, with 14 bases lying between them. The CDR3 is 13 residues long. CDR3 DNA sequence: TGTGCCAGCAGCGAGTGGACGGGAATTGAAGCTTTCTTT. It encodes CASSEWTGIEAFF.

This chain joins TRBV7-9 and TRBJ2-1, with TRBD2 identical over 15 bases. The trim removed 2 bases at V and 9 bases at J, leaving 2 bases unmatched. Germline CDR1 reads SEHNR; CDR2 reads FQNEAQ (reference sequence). The CDR3 totals 15 residues. CDR3 loop: CASSLMGLAGGEQFF. DNA for the CDR3: TGTGCCAGCAGCTTAATGGGACTAGCGGGGGGTGAGCAGTTCTTC. The full variable domain, rest sourced from reference TRBV7-9 and TRBJ2-1, is DTGVSQNPRHKITKRGQNVTFRCDPISEHNRLYWYRQTLGQGPEFLTYFQNEAQLEKSRLLSDRFSAERPKGSFSTLEIQRTEQGDSAMYLCASSLMGLAGGEQFFGPGTRLTVL.

The CDR3 region has the DNA TGTGCCAGCAGACGTATGGAGCAATTAGAGACCCAGTACTTC. It encodes CASRRMEQLETQYF. This chain uses TRBV7-8 with TRBJ2-5; D unclear. The CDR3 is made up of 14 amino acids. Germline values: CDR1 SGHVS, CDR2 FQNEAQ. The germline V and J ends were trimmed by 6 bases and 4 bases, with 15 bases remaining between them.

This clone was counted a single time. The chain couples TRBV2 to TRBJ1-5, with a weak D call TRBD1 (5 bases). The CDR3 covers 13 residues. Trimming removed 3 bases from V and 5 bases from J, with 8 bases in between. In germline, CDR1 is SNHLY, CDR2 FYNNEI. CDR3: CASSEDIDQPQHF. The DNA of the CDR3 is TGTGCCAGCAGTGAGGACATCGATCAGCCCCAGCATTTT.